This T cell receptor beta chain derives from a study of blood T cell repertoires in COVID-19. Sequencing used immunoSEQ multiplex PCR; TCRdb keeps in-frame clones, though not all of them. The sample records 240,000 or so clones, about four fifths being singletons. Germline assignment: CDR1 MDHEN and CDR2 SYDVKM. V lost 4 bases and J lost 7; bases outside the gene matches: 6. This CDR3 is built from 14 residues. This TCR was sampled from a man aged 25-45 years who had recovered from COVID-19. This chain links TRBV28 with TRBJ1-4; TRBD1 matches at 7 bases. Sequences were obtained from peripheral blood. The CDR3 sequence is CASSSRDSLEKLFF. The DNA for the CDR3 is TGTGCCAGCAGTTCCCGGGACAGCCTTGAAAAACTGTTTTTT.